These 9 T cell receptor beta chains were sequenced from one sample in a study of shared T cell receptors in the human thymus. TCRdb keeps only in-frame clones here, not all; method: immunoSEQ multiplex PCR. The repertoire consists of some 640,000 clones, with about 90% occurring once and the leading ten covering under 0.01%. These data were also filed under a second study, of human thymus T cells.

The sample was thymocytes. These receptors were collected from a boy under three years old with a congenital heart defect.

The rearrangement joins TRBV21-1 to TRBJ1-4; the listed D gene, TRBD1, was not tested against the DNA. TRBV21-1 is reported as a pseudogene. This CDR3 contains 15 residues. DNA for the CDR3: TGTGCCAGCAGCAACGGACAGGGGACTAATGAAAAACTGTTTTTT. It yields the protein CASSNGQGTNEKLFF.

The chain uses TRBV11-3 and TRBJ2-1; 7 bases are shared with TRBD1. Germline assignment: CDR1 SGHNT and CDR2 YENEEA. The CDR3 has 15 amino acids. The trim removed 4 bases at V and 2 bases at J, leaving 5 bases unmatched. The CDR3: CASSSRGQTYNEQFF. Here the CDR3 DNA reads TGTGCCAGCAGCTCTAGGGGGCAAACCTACAATGAGCAGTTCTTC.

V and J are TRBV7-6 and TRBJ1-1; TRBD1 agrees at 7 bases. V was clipped by 5 bases and J by 4 bases; unmatched bases: 7. CDR3 length equals 14 residues. Looked up from germline, CDR1 is SGHVS and CDR2 is FNYEAQ. The CDR3, as DNA: TGTGCCAGCAGCCTAGGGACAGAGGGCACTGAAGCTTTCTTT. This sequence encodes CASSLGTEGTEAFF. The full variable domain, rest sourced from reference TRBV7-6 and TRBJ1-1, is GAGVSQSPRYKVTKRGQDVALRCDPISGHVSLYWYRQALGQGPEFLTYFNYEAQQDKSGLPNDRFSAERPEGSISTLTIQRTEQRDSAMYRCASSLGTEGTEAFFGQGTRLTVV.

This chain joins TRBV28 and TRBJ2-7; 8 nucleotides agree with TRBD1. The CDR3 contains 14 residues. With 7 bases clipped from V and 1 base from J, the junction kept 6 bases outside the gene matches. Germline lookup yields CDR1 MDHEN and CDR2 SYDVKM. CDR3 in DNA: TGTGCCAGCAATTCGACAGGGGAGTCCTACGAGCAGTACTTC. Its translation: CASNSTGESYEQYF.

The chain uses TRBV27 and TRBJ2-2; 9 bases line up with TRBD1. The length of the CDR3 is 16 residues. Trimming took 2 bases from V and 1 from J; bases not matched to a gene: 2. CDR1 and CDR2 (germline): MNHEY, SMNVEV (reference sequence). CDR3 DNA sequence: TGTGCCAGCAGTTTACTGGACAGGGGGAACACCGGGGAGCTGTTTTTT. This codes for CASSLLDRGNTGELFF.

The gene calls are TRBV4-3 and TRBJ2-7; TRBD1 is a possible D gene (6 bases). The germline V and J ends were trimmed by 4 bases and 0 bases, with 19 bases remaining between them. The CDR3 contains 17 residues. Germline-derived CDR1 and CDR2 are LGHNA and YSLEER. CDR3 in amino acids: CASSLNFRDKSSYEQYF. DNA of the CDR3: TGCGCCAGCAGCCTCAACTTCCGGGACAAGAGCTCCTACGAGCAGTACTTC.

The chain links TRBV4-3 to TRBJ1-4, with 9 bases lining up with TRBD1. With V trimmed by 1 base and J by 6 bases, 12 bases remained unmatched. This CDR3 comprises 18 residues. Germline loops: CDR1 LGHNA, CDR2 YSLEER. Here the CDR3 DNA reads TGCGCCAGCAGCCAAGGTCGATGGGACAGGGTTAGTGATGAAAAACTGTTTTTT. Its translation: CASSQGRWDRVSDEKLFF.

The chain employs TRBV19 and TRBJ2-6, with TRBD2 matching 13 bases. The CDR3 has 18 amino acids. Germline assignment: CDR1 LNHDA and CDR2 SQIVND (reference sequence). The V gene end was trimmed by 8 bases and the J gene end by 1 base; junction bases not matched to a gene: 8. The DNA for the CDR3 is TGTGCCAGTTCCGGGACTAGCGGGATGAAGTCTGGGGCCAACGTCCTGACTTTC. Translation gives CASSGTSGMKSGANVLTF. Together with reference TRBV19 and TRBJ2-6, the CDR3 gives the full variable domain: DGGITQSPKYLFRKEGQNVTLSCEQNLNHDAMYWYRQDPGQGLRLIYYSQIVNDFQKGDIAEGYSVSREKKESFPLTVTSAQKNPTAFYLCASSGTSGMKSGANVLTFGAGSRLTVL.

The chain has TRBV12-5 and TRBJ1-1, with 8 bases aligning to TRBD1. Germline V CDR1 and CDR2: LGHNT, FRNRAP. This CDR3 is built from 18 residues. The junction had 14 bases not matched to a gene; V was cut back by 0 bases and J by 5 bases. The CDR3 nucleotides read TGTGCTAGTGGTTTGGTAAGGATCTTCAGGGGGCGATTAACTGAAGCTTTCTTT. As protein: CASGLVRIFRGRLTEAFF.